The 3 T cell receptor beta chains below all came from one sample that was sequenced in a study of blood T cell repertoires in COVID-19. Clones were read by immunoSEQ multiplex PCR, and TCRdb kept only the in-frame ones, dropping some. This table has nearly 350,000 clones, about nine tenths appearing once. Material: peripheral blood. The receptors derive from a woman in her 70s with COVID-19, enrolled during active disease.

The chain combines TRBV27 with TRBJ2-3; TRBD2 matches 10 bases. Trimming cost V 6 bases and J 7 bases; bases outside gene matches: 13. The V gene's germline CDR1 is MNHEY and CDR2 SMNVEV (reference sequence). The CDR3 is made up of 16 amino acids. The chain's CDR3 is CASSSPSGGASNTQYF. The CDR3 DNA reads TGTGCCAGCAGCAGTCCTAGCGGGGGAGCGAGCAATACGCAGTATTTT.

V gene TRBV7-9 combines with J gene TRBJ1-3; D is unresolved. This CDR3 region has 14 residues. Germline assignment: CDR1 SEHNR and CDR2 FQNEAQ (reference sequence). Trimming stripped 2 bases from V and 1 base from J, with 6 bases between. The DNA for the CDR3 is TGTGCCAGCAGCTTACCTATTTCTGGAAACACCATATATTTT. This encodes CASSLPISGNTIYF.

Only a few counts were recorded for this clone. V is TRBV24-1 and J is TRBJ2-3; TRBD2 matches at 9 bases. Trimming at V came to 9 bases and at J to 8 bases, leaving 17 bases not matched to a gene. The CDR3 covers 16 residues. The germline V gene encodes CDR1 KGHDR and CDR2 SFDVKD. This CDR3 is CATQDPVSGGRSTQYF. The CDR3 DNA is TGTGCCACCCAGGACCCCGTCAGCGGGGGGCGGAGTACGCAGTATTTT.